The 21 T cell receptor beta chains below were found in one sample sequenced in a study of shared clonotypes between healthy human individuals. The repertoire was sequenced with immunoSEQ multiplex PCR; TCRdb's copy has only in-frame clones and lacks some. Of about 560,000 clones in the sample, around 77% were seen once. The sequencing sample was made of PBMCs. Source of these receptors: a middle-aged woman in good health. Some clones in this sample may be carry-over from other donors' samples.

The V gene is TRBV28, the J gene TRBJ2-5, with D possibly called TRBD1 or TRBD2 (6 bases each). The end of the DNA is better explained by TRBJ2-7, so the J call may be wrong. Germline V CDR1 and CDR2: MDHEN, SYDVKM. CDR3 size: 14 residues. The CDR3 spells CASSLYREAYEQYF. CDR3 nucleotides: TGTGCCAGCAGTTTATACAGGGAGGCCTACGAGCAGTACTTC.

V gene TRBV27 combines with J gene TRBJ2-7, with 10 bases that match TRBD1. CDR1 and CDR2 (germline): MNHEY, SMNVEV (reference sequence). The junction had 14 bases not matched to a gene; V was cut back by 5 bases and J by 7 bases. The CDR3 covers 16 residues. The CDR3 loop reads CASSPTRDRGLREQYF. The CDR3 DNA sequence: TGTGCCAGCAGTCCGACCCGAGACAGGGGGCTGCGGGAGCAGTACTTC.

The V gene is TRBV5-1, the J gene TRBJ1-6; 7 positions match TRBD1. V shed 2 bases and J 7 bases; nucleotides not matched to a gene: 6. This CDR3 region has 15 residues. The V gene's germline CDR1 is SGHRS and CDR2 YFSETQ. This CDR3 is CASSLQGQGNSPLHF. In nucleotides, the CDR3 is TGCGCCAGCAGCTTACAGGGGCAGGGGAATTCACCCCTCCACTTT.

This sequence joins TRBV25-1 and TRBJ1-4, with 9 bases identical to TRBD1. The CDR3 extends over 13 amino acids. The trim removed 5 bases at V and 7 bases at J, leaving 2 bases unmatched. The germline gives CDR1 MGHDK, CDR2 SYGVNS. The CDR3 DNA sequence: TGTGCCAGCAGTCACAGGGGGCGTGAAAAACTGTTTTTT. It encodes CASSHRGREKLFF.

This chain uses TRBV5-4 with TRBJ2-5, with TRBD1 matching over 8 bases. Germline-derived CDR1 and CDR2 are SGHNT and YYREEE (reference sequence). The CDR3 is made up of 15 amino acids. The V gene end was trimmed by 3 bases and the J gene end by 1 base; junction bases not matched to a gene: 5. The CDR3 loop reads CASSSPDRGQETQYF. The DNA of the CDR3 is TGTGCCAGCAGCTCTCCCGACAGGGGCCAAGAGACCCAGTACTTC.

The rearrangement uses TRBV27 and TRBJ2-7, with a weak D call TRBD2 (6 bases). This CDR3 has 15 residues. Trimming stripped 1 base from V and 2 bases from J, with 12 bases between. The germline gives CDR1 MNHEY, CDR2 SMNVEV (reference sequence). CDR3 coding DNA: TGTGCCAGCAGTTTATATGGGGGGTTCGCCTACGAGCAGTACTTC. This codes for CASSLYGGFAYEQYF.

The sample holds one count of this clone. J is TRBJ2-2 and V is TRBV11-3, with 7 bases aligning to TRBD1. The CDR3 totals 15 residues. The V and J ends lost 4 bases and 0 bases, in that order; junction bases with no gene match: 2. The V gene's germline CDR1 is SGHNT and CDR2 YENEEA. CDR3 amino acids: CASSSQGANTGELFF. Written as DNA, the CDR3 is TGTGCCAGCAGCTCCCAGGGGGCGAACACCGGGGAGCTGTTTTTT.

This chain uses TRBV13 with TRBJ2-5; 13 positions agree with TRBD2. V shed 6 bases, J shed 4 bases, and the junction held 5 bases outside the gene matches. The CDR3 spans 15 residues. Germline V gene sequence: CDR1 PRHDT, CDR2 FYEKMQ (reference sequence). DNA for the CDR3: TGTGCCAGCAGACCGGGACTAGCGGGAATAGAGACCCAGTACTTC. Translating it yields CASRPGLAGIETQYF.

The chain couples TRBV5-1 to TRBJ2-2; D gene ambiguous. Germline loops: CDR1 SGHRS, CDR2 YFSETQ. Trimming took 3 bases from V and 6 from J, leaving 24 bases between them. The CDR3 covers 18 residues. Written as DNA, the CDR3 is TGCGCCAGCAGCTCTGCGTCGGGCCAGAGAGTTTATGCCGGGGAGCTGTTTTTT. Protein: CASSSASGQRVYAGELFF.

This chain connects TRBV30 to TRBJ2-2; D is uncertain. The CDR3 is 12 residues long. Germline V gene sequence: CDR1 GTSNPN, CDR2 SVGIG (reference sequence). Trimming removed 3 bases at V and 6 bases at J, with 8 bases between. The CDR3 DNA follows: TGTGCCTGGAGCTACGGGTCCGGGGAGCTGTTTTTT. It translates to CAWSYGSGELFF.

This chain connects TRBV28 to TRBJ2-7, with a possible D match to TRBD2 (5 bases). This CDR3 has 13 amino acids. Germline loops: CDR1 MDHEN, CDR2 SYDVKM. Deletions cut 2 bases from V and 5 bases from J, with 10 bases between. CDR3 in DNA: TGTGCCAGCAGTTTAGAGGGTTCGGACGAGCAGTACTTC. Translated, it gives CASSLEGSDEQYF.

The chain recombines TRBV28 with TRBJ1-1, with unresolved D. There are 11 residues in the CDR3. Trimming removed 6 bases at V and 4 bases at J, with 6 bases between. Per the germline V gene, CDR1 is MDHEN and CDR2 is SYDVKM. CDR3 sequence: CASSSITEAFF. The CDR3 nucleotides are TGTGCCAGCAGCTCCATCACTGAAGCTTTCTTT.

This chain connects TRBV2 to TRBJ2-7; 9 bases fit TRBD1. The CDR3 extends over 14 amino acids. V lost 6 bases, J lost 5 bases, and 8 bases stayed unmatched. CDR1 and CDR2 from the germline V gene are SNHLY and FYNNEI. The DNA of the CDR3 is TGTGCCAGCAGCCGGGACAGGGTGTCGAACGAGCAGTACTTC. Translating gives CASSRDRVSNEQYF.

The chain couples TRBV5-4 to TRBJ2-3; D call uncertain. Germline assignment: CDR1 SGHNT and CDR2 YYREEE (reference sequence). This CDR3 has 15 amino acids. V was cut by 4 bases and J by 0 bases, with 12 bases left in between. The CDR3, as DNA: TGTGCCAGCAGCCAACCGGACGGAAGCACAGATACGCAGTATTTT. Its translation: CASSQPDGSTDTQYF.

The chain is built from TRBV6-5 and TRBJ1-5; 9 bases are a match to TRBD1. The CDR3 extends over 15 amino acids. CDR1 MNHEY and CDR2 SVGAGI come from the germline V gene. The V segment lost 5 bases and the J segment 5 bases; nucleotides outside the gene matches: 7. CDR3 amino acids: CASSRDRARDQPQHF. DNA of the CDR3: TGTGCCAGCAGTCGGGACAGGGCTCGGGATCAGCCCCAGCATTTT.

This clone was counted only a few times. The V call is TRBV4-3, the J call TRBJ2-5; D unclear. V gave up 0 bases and J gave up 5 bases, with 10 bases separating them. The CDR3 has 14 amino acids. Germline V gene sequence: CDR1 LGHNA, CDR2 YSLEER. CDR3 in amino acids: CASSQEVNSETQYF. The CDR3 bases are TGCGCCAGCAGCCAAGAGGTGAATTCGGAGACCCAGTACTTC.

The chain combines TRBV18 with TRBJ1-3; 8 bases are shared with TRBD1. CDR1 is KGHSH, CDR2 LQKENI, per germline. Trimming at V came to 5 bases and at J to 3 bases, leaving 6 bases not matched to a gene. CDR3 size: 15 residues. The DNA for the CDR3 is TGTGCCAGCTCAGAGTTGACAGGGGATGGAAACACCATATATTTT. Its protein product is CASSELTGDGNTIYF.

The CDR3 spells CATLLADSYNEQFF. CDR3 nucleotides: TGTGCCACCCTTCTAGCGGACTCCTACAATGAGCAGTTCTTC. The rearrangement uses TRBV10-3 and TRBJ2-1; the match to TRBD2 covers 7 bases. Germline V gene lookup returns CDR1 ENHRY and CDR2 SYGVKD. CDR3 length: 14 amino acids. V gave up 10 bases and J gave up 0 bases; unmatched junction bases: 6.

This rearrangement joins TRBV7-6 to TRBJ2-1, with 8 bases identical to TRBD1. Germline loops: CDR1 SGHVS, CDR2 FNYEAQ. V lost 4 bases to trimming and J lost 5 bases; unmatched junction nucleotides: 4. This CDR3 is built from 14 residues. In DNA form, the CDR3 reads TGTGCCAGCAGCTACGGGACAGGAAACAATGAGCAGTTCTTC. Amino acid sequence: CASSYGTGNNEQFF.

The genes are TRBV4-1 and TRBJ1-5; D remains ambiguous. Germline V gene lookup returns CDR1 MGHRA and CDR2 YSYEKL. Trimming shortened V by 1 base and J by 2 bases, and 15 bases separated the two germline ends. The CDR3 runs to 17 residues. The CDR3 DNA follows: TGCGCCAGCAGCCAAGTCTACGGGGAGCCGGGCAATCAGCCCCAGCATTTT. This codes for CASSQVYGEPGNQPQHF.

The V call is TRBV15, the J call TRBJ1-1; 8 bases align to TRBD1. Trimming removed 6 bases from V and 0 bases from J; junction bases left unmatched: 6. In germline, CDR1 is LNHNV, CDR2 YYDKDF (reference sequence). The CDR3 has 15 residues. The CDR3: CATSRTTGVNTEAFF. DNA of the CDR3: TGTGCCACCAGTAGAACGACAGGGGTGAACACTGAAGCTTTCTTT.